The 4 T cell receptor beta chains reported below all come from one sample, sequenced in a study of control samples from healthy donors and cancer patients. Sequencing was performed with immunoSEQ multiplex PCR; in TCRdb, only in-frame clones are kept and a portion is missing. This table holds around 41,000 clones, roughly 94% found once. The source material was blood. These TCRs come from a man aged 60 to 69 in good health.

CDR3 nucleotide sequence: TGCGCCAGCAGCTCCTCGGGCAGGGGACACGAGCAGTACTTC. It is translated as CASSSSGRGHEQYF. The J gene is TRBJ2-7, the V gene TRBV5-1; possibly TRBD1 for D (6 bases). The germline CDR1 and CDR2 sequences are SGHRS and YFSETQ. V was clipped by 3 bases and J by 5 bases, with 15 bases between them. The CDR3 consists of 14 residues.

CDR3 sequence (DNA): TGTGCCACTGGACAGGCAGTTAATGAAAAACTGTTTTTT. It encodes CATGQAVNEKLFF. This chain links TRBV15 with TRBJ1-4, with 7 bases fitting TRBD1. Germline CDR1 LNHNV, CDR2 YYDKDF (reference sequence). Germline trimming cut 9 bases from V and 4 bases from J; bases unmatched to any gene: 5. The CDR3 is made up of 13 amino acids.

The chain couples TRBV9 to TRBJ2-7; no clear D. V dropped 0 bases and J dropped 6 bases, with 13 bases sitting between them. This CDR3 contains 14 residues. Germline assignment: CDR1 SGDLS and CDR2 YYNGEE. For the CDR3, the DNA is TGTGCCAGCAGCGTAGGCCAGGAGTACGGCGAGCAGTACTTC. Translating it yields CASSVGQEYGEQYF.

This chain links TRBV4-1 with TRBJ2-7, with D tentatively TRBD1 (5 bases). V shed 0 bases and J shed 3 bases, with 15 bases lying between them. The germline V gene encodes CDR1 MGHRA and CDR2 YSYEKL. This CDR3 is 16 amino acids long. CDR3 sequence reads: CASSQDPPGWDYEQYF. The CDR3 DNA follows: TGCGCCAGCAGCCAAGATCCCCCAGGGTGGGACTACGAGCAGTACTTC.